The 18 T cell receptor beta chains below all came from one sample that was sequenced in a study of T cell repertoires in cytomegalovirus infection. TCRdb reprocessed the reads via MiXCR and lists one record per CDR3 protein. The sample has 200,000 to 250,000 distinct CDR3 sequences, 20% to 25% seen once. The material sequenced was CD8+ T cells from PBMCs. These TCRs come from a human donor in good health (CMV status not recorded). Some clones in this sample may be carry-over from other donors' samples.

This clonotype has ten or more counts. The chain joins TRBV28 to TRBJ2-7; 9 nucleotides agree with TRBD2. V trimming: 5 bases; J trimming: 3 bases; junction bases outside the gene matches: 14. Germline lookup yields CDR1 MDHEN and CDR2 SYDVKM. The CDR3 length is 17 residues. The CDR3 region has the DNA TGTGCCAGCAGTCCCCTTCCCTTAGCGGGGGATATCTACGAGCAGTACTTC. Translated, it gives CASSPLPLAGDIYEQYF.

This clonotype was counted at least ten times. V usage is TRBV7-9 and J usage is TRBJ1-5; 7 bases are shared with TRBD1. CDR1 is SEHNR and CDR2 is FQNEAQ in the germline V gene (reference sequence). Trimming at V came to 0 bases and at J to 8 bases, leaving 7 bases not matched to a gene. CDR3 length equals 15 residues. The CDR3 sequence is CASSLAAGGPEPQHF. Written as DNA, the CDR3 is TGTGCCAGCAGCTTAGCGGCAGGGGGTCCGGAGCCCCAGCATTTT.

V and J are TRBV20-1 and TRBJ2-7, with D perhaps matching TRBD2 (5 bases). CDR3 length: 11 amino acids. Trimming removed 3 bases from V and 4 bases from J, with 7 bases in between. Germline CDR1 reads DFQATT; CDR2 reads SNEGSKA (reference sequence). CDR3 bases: TGCAGTGCTAGTCGGGAATACGAGCAGTACTTC. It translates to CSASREYEQYF.

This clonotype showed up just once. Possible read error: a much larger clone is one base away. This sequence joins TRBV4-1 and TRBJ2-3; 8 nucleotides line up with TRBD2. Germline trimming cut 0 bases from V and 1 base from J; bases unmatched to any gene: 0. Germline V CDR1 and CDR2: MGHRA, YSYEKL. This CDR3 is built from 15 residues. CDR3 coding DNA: TGCGCCAGCAGCCAAGAAGCGGGGGGCACAGATACGCAGTATTTT. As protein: CASSQEAGGTDTQYF.

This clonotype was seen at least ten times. CDR3 protein: CASSLPEAPGLASADTQYF. For the CDR3, the DNA is TGTGCCAGCAGCTTACCCGAAGCCCCGGGACTAGCATCGGCAGATACGCAGTATTTT. The chain joins TRBV7-8 to TRBJ2-3; 9 bases align to TRBD2. CDR3 size: 19 residues. V dropped 2 bases and J dropped 4; count of bases not matched to a gene: 16. The V gene's germline CDR1 is SGHVS and CDR2 FQNEAQ. The whole variable domain, filled in from reference TRBV7-8 and TRBJ2-3, reads GAGVSQSPRYKVAKRGQDVALRCDPISGHVSLFWYQQALGQGPEFLTYFQNEAQLDKSGLPSDRFFAERPEGSVSTLKIQRTQQEDSAVYLCASSLPEAPGLASADTQYFGPGTRLTVL.

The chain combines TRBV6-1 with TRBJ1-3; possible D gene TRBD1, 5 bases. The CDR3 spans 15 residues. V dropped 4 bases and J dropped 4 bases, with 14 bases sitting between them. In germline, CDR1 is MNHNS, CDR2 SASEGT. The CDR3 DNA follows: TGTGCCAGCAGTGTGGACATATCTCCGGGAAACACCATATATTTT. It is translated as CASSVDISPGNTIYF.

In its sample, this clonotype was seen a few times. CDR3 nucleotide sequence: TGTGCCAGCAGTTACGGGACAGGGGGCAGAAGCGGGGAGCTGTTTTTT. Translating gives CASSYGTGGRSGELFF. The chain links TRBV6-6 to TRBJ2-2; 12 bases are shared with TRBD1. Germline V lookup: CDR1 MNHNY, CDR2 SVGAGI (reference sequence). V lost 2 bases to trimming and J lost 7 bases; unmatched junction nucleotides: 5. CDR3 length: 16 residues.

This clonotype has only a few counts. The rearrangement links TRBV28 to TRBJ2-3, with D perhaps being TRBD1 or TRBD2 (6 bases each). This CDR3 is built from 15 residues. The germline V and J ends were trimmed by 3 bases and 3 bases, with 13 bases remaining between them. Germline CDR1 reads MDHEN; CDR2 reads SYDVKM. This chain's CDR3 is CASSFYREATDTQYF. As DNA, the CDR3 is TGTGCCAGCAGTTTTTACAGGGAGGCGACAGATACGCAGTATTTT. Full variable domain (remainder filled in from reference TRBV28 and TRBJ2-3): DVKVTQSSRYLVKRTGEKVFLECVQDMDHENMFWYRQDPGLGLRLIYFSYDVKMKEKGDIPEGYSVSREKKERFSLILESASTNQTSMYLCASSFYREATDTQYFGPGTRLTVL.

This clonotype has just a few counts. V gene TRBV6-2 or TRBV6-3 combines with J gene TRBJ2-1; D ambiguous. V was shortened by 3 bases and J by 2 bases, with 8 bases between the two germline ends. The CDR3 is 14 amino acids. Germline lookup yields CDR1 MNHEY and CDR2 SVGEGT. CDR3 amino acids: CASSYSNTYNEQFF. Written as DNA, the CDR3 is TGTGCCAGCAGTTATAGTAACACCTACAATGAGCAGTTCTTC.

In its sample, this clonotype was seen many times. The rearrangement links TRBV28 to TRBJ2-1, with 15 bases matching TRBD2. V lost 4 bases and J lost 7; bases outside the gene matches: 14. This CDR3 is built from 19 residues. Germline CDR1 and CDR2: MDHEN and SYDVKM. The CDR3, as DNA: TGTGCCAGCAGTTACGGACTAGCGGGGGGGGGGTGGGGACGGAATGAGCAGTTCTTC. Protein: CASSYGLAGGGWGRNEQFF. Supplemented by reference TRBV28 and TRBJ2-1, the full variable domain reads DVKVTQSSRYLVKRTGEKVFLECVQDMDHENMFWYRQDPGLGLRLIYFSYDVKMKEKGDIPEGYSVSREKKERFSLILESASTNQTSMYLCASSYGLAGGGWGRNEQFFGPGTRLTVL.

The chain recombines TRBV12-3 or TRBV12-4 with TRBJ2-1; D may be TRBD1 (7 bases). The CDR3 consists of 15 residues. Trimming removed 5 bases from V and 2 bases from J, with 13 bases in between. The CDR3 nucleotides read TGTGCCAGCAGTCCCAGGGGGGCCCCCTACAATGAGCAGTTCTTC. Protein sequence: CASSPRGAPYNEQFF.

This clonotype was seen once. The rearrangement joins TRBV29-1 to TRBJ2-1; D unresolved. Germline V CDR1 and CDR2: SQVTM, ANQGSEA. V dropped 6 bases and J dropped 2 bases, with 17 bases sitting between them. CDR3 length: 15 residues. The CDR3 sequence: CSVQVPGVPYNEQFF. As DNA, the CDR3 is TGCAGCGTCCAGGTCCCTGGGGTCCCCTACAATGAGCAGTTCTTC.

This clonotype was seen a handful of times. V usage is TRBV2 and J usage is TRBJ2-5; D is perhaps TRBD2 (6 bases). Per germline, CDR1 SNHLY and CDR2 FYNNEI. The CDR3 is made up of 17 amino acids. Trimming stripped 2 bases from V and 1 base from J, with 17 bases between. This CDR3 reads CASSEWRDGGPQETQYF. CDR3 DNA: TGTGCCAGCAGTGAATGGCGGGACGGAGGACCCCAAGAGACCCAGTACTTC.

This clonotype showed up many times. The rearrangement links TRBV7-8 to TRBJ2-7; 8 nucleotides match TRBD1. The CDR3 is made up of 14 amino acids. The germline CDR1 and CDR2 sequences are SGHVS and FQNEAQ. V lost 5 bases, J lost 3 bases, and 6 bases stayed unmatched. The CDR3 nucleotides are TGTGCCAGCAGCCCGGGACAGGTCTTCTACGAGCAGTACTTC. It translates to CASSPGQVFYEQYF.

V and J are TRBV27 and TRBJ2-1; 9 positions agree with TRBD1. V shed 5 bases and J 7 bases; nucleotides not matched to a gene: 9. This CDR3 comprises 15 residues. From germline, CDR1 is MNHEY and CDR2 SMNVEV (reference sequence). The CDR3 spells CASSLSGTGQNEQFF. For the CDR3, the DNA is TGTGCCAGCAGTCTCAGCGGGACAGGGCAAAATGAGCAGTTCTTC.

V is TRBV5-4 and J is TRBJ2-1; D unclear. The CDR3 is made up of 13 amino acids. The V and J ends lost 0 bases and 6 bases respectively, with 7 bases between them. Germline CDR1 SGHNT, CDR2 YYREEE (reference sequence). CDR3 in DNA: TGTGCCAGCAGCTTGGGACCGCCCAATGAGCAGTTCTTC. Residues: CASSLGPPNEQFF.

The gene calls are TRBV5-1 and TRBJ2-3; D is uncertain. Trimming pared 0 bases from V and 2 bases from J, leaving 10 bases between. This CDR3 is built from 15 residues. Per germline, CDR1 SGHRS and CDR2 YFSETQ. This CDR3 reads CASSLVEVSTDTQYF. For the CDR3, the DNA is TGCGCCAGCAGCTTGGTCGAGGTGTCCACAGATACGCAGTATTTT.

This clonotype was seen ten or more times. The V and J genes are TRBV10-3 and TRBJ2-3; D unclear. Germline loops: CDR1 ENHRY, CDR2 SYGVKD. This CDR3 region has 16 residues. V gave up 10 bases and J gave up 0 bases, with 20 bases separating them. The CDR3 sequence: CATYPGLIASTDTQYF. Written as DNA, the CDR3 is TGTGCCACCTATCCGGGCCTAATAGCTAGCACAGATACGCAGTATTTT.